This TCR beta chain originates from a study of early T cells in non-severe SARS-CoV-2 infection. The CDR3 covers 13 residues. The germline CDR1 and CDR2 sequences are MNHNS and SASEGT. Trimming took 6 bases from V and 3 from J, leaving 12 bases between them. MiXCR, applied by TCRdb to the 5' RACE reads, yields one record per CDR3 protein. The table shows approximately 46,000 distinct CDR3 sequences, with approximately 8.5% occurring only once. Only a few counts were recorded for this clonotype. The chain is built from TRBV6-1 and TRBJ2-7, with a possible D match to TRBD1 (6 bases). Sequencing input: whole blood. The sequence came from an adult who was a healthcare worker with PCR-confirmed SARS-CoV-2 infection or an uninfected control (not recorded which). The CDR3 is CASRAGTSYEQYF. In nucleotides, the CDR3 is TGTGCCAGCAGGGCCGGGACAAGCTACGAGCAGTACTTC.